Sequencing of this T cell receptor (beta chain) was carried out in a study of CD8 T cells in Susac syndrome. J gave up 5 bases and V 0 bases, and 9 bases lay outside the gene matches. The CDR3 length is 16 residues. CDR1 is LGHDT, CDR2 YNNKEL, per germline (reference sequence). Reverse transcription of about 0.5 to 1 ug RNA used random hexamers. Multiplex PCR with immunoSEQ amplified the TCR beta CDR3 across 54 Vbeta and 13 Jbeta. One entry per CDR3 protein results from TCRdb running MiXCR on the immunoSEQ multiplex PCR reads. The sample has about 300,000 distinct CDR3 sequences; over 75% are singletons. The T cells that were sequenced for TCR beta were CD8+ and CD4+ cells from blood. The multiple sclerosis controls, all treatment-naive patients, had relapsing-remitting disease that was stable or active.

V usage is TRBV3-1 and J usage is TRBJ2-5, with 7 bases matching TRBD1. Sequencing used CD8+ T cells from PBMCs. This clonotype originated in a human donor with multiple sclerosis. The CDR3 DNA reads as TGTGCCAGCAGCCAAGATCGAGACAGGGAAGGCGAGACCCAGTACTTC. Its protein product is CASSQDRDREGETQYF.